This T cell receptor (beta chain) was captured in a study of molecular identifiers for immune sequencing clone quantification. Germline trimming cut 1 base from V and 3 bases from J; bases unmatched to any gene: 7. CDR3 size: 16 residues. Germline CDR1 is DFQATT and CDR2 is SNEGSKA (reference sequence). Points from the study as a whole: Clones that exceeded 20 RNA copies held over 98% of effector molecules, yet under 1% in naive cells. Same-barcode identical TCR molecules could make highly expanded clones look smaller than they are. Detection of one spiked Jurkat cell's TCR RNA reportedly worked in one million naive cells.

This clonotype was counted only a few times. The antigen remains undetermined. TCRdb called the PCR reads again in MiXCR, with one record for every CDR3 protein. The sample includes about 640,000 distinct CDR3 sequences, 20% of them seen just once. The naive CD8 libraries originated from between roughly 19,000 and 1,000,000 sorted cells and drew on 10%, 30% or 50% RNA. The sequenced sample consisted of naive CD8+ T cells from blood, with Jurkat cell RNA spiked in. Subset reported: FACS-sorted CD8+CD4-CCR7+CD45RA+ naive T cells. This clonotype originated in a human donor in good health. Some libraries in this study had Jurkat cell RNA spiked in. The V and J genes are TRBV20-1 and TRBJ2-1; TRBD2 agrees at 9 bases. The CDR3 loop reads CSARGLKAGGYNEQFF. Here the CDR3 DNA reads TGCAGTGCTAGAGGCCTTAAAGCGGGAGGCTACAATGAGCAGTTCTTC.